The T cell receptor (beta chain) described here comes from a study of low-dose radiotherapy and immunotherapy resistance in tumors. Overall study context: Individuals in Cohort 2 had 1 Gy per fraction every two weeks, adding up to 13 Gy over 26 weeks.

The V gene end was trimmed by 3 bases and the J gene end by 5 bases; junction bases not matched to a gene: 11. The CDR3 has 16 amino acids. CDR1 and CDR2 (germline): SGHRS, YFSETQ. First-strand cDNA relied on TRAV- and TRBV-specific primers spanning alpha and beta chains. For amplifying TCRs, the PCR ran for around 20 cycles with Phusion, which was used together with a constant-region primer and the adapter on the V primers. Through in vitro transcription, the mRNA that had been isolated was amplified. MiXCR was run by TCRdb on the reads, yielding one entry per CDR3 protein. The repertoire holds roughly 90,000 distinct CDR3 sequences, with more than 20% as singletons. Time point reported: after trial treatment. Sample treatment: LDRT plus nivolumab, ipilimumab, low-dose cyclophosphamide and aspirin (RACIN trial). Ipilimumab, nivolumab, aspirin, low-dose cyclophosphamide and low-dose radiotherapy were administered to donors. The presence of advanced solid tumors lacking tumor-infiltrating lymphocytes characterized eligible patients.

This clonotype was recorded many times. This receptor was obtained from a female donor with ovarian cancer. The chain carries TRBV5-1 and TRBJ1-1, with 9 bases lining up with TRBD1. Material: PBMCs, obtained after low-dose radiotherapy plus immunotherapy. The CDR3 is CASSYRTGDSMTEAFF. The DNA of the CDR3 is TGCGCCAGCAGCTATCGGACAGGGGATTCGATGACTGAAGCTTTCTTT.